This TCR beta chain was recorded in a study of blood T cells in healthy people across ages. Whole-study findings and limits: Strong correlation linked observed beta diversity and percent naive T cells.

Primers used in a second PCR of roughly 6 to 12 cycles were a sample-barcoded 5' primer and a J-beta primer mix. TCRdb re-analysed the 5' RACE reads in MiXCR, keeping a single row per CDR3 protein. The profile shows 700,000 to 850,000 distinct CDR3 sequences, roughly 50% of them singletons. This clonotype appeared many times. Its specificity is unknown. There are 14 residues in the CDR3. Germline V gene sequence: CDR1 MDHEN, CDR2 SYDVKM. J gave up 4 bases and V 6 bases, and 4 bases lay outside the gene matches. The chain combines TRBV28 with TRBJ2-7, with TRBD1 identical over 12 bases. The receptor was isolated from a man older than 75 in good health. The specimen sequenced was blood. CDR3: CASSRDRGLYEQYF. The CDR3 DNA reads TGTGCCAGCAGCCGGGACAGGGGGCTGTACGAGCAGTACTTC. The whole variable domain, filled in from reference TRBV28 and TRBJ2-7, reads DVKVTQSSRYLVKRTGEKVFLECVQDMDHENMFWYRQDPGLGLRLIYFSYDVKMKEKGDIPEGYSVSREKKERFSLILESASTNQTSMYLCASSRDRGLYEQYFGPGTRLTVT.